This T cell receptor (beta chain) was captured by sequencing in a study of blood T cell repertoires in COVID-19. Overall study context: Acute-phase and convalescent COVID-19 samples originated in the United States, Italy and Spain. Sample material is recorded as cDNA or gDNA derived from T cells, B-cell-depleted T cells, or PBMCs.

V was pared by 6 bases and J by 9 bases, with 16 bases of the junction left unmatched. Looked up from germline, CDR1 is LGHNT and CDR2 is FRNRAP. This CDR3 is 16 amino acids long. Individuals aged 18 to 89 years were recruited from fewer than 30 US areas. Original processing notes: Nucleated cell counts were estimated from reference gene primer amplification. TCRdb's copy holds only in-frame clones and misses some; the assay was immunoSEQ multiplex PCR. V and J calls and clone size are those listed in that table; D and trimming were worked out from the DNA. The table includes over 200,000 clones, roughly nine tenths detected once.

Sequenced input: PBMCs or T cells enriched from blood (not recorded which). The source of this sequence is a human donor in a cohort exposed to, infected with or recovered from COVID-19 (not recorded which). The donor label of this sample is uncertain. V is TRBV12-5 and J is TRBJ2-1; 8 bases map to TRBD2. The chain's CDR3 is CASGPAGGGHISEQFF. DNA for the CDR3: TGTGCTAGTGGCCCCGCCGGGGGGGGGCATATCTCTGAGCAGTTCTTC.